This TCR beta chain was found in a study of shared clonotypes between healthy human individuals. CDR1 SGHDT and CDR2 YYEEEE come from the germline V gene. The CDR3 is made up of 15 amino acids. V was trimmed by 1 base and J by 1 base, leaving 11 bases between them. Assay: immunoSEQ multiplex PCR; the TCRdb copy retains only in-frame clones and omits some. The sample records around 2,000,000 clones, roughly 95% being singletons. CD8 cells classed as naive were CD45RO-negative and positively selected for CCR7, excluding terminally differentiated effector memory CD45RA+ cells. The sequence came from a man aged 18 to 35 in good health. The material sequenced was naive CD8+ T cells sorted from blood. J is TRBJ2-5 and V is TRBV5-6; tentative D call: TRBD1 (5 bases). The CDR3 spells CASSLFPGSQETQYF. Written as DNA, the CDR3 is TGTGCCAGCAGCTTGTTCCCAGGGTCCCAAGAGACCCAGTACTTC.